One sample yielded the 32 T cell receptor beta chains listed below, sequenced in a study of brain metastases from non-small cell lung cancer. TCRdb keeps only in-frame clones here, not all; method: immunoSEQ multiplex PCR. The sample records 15,000 or so clones, around four fifths being singletons. The sequenced sample was primary lung tumor tissue. These receptors all stem from a donor at least 40 years old with non-small cell lung cancer.

The chain is built from TRBV5-8 and TRBJ1-3, with D perhaps matching TRBD1 (5 bases). Germline CDR1 reads SGHTS; CDR2 reads YDEGEE. Trimming shortened V by 3 bases and J by 9 bases, and 16 bases separated the two germline ends. The CDR3 loop spans 14 amino acids. Here the CDR3 DNA reads TGTGCCAGCAGCTCCACAGGTGTCCGGGGCACCATATATTTT. This codes for CASSSTGVRGTIYF.

Turning to this clone: One end of the junction does not line up with germline, which may come from a read error. The chain couples TRBV29-1 to TRBJ1-3, with 8 bases identical to TRBD1. This CDR3 region has 13 residues. Germline CDR1 SQVTM, CDR2 ANQGSEA. CDR3 nucleotides: TGCAGCGCCATGACAGGGGCTGGAAATACCATATATTTT. Translation: CSAMTGAGNTIYF.

V usage is TRBV30 and J usage is TRBJ2-1; D may be TRBD2 (5 bases). Trimming removed 1 base from V and 9 bases from J, with 10 bases in between. The length of the CDR3 is 12 residues. Germline-derived CDR1 and CDR2 are GTSNPN and SVGIG (reference sequence). CDR3 DNA sequence: TGTGCCTGGAGTGCACGCCGGGGTGAGCAGTTCTTC. Its protein is CAWSARRGEQFF. The complete variable domain, with remaining parts taken from reference TRBV30 and TRBJ2-1, reads SQTIHQWPATLVQPVGSPLSLECTVEGTSNPNLYWYRQAAGRGLQLLFYSVGIGQISSEVPQNLSASRPQDRQFILSSKKLLLSDSGFYLCAWSARRGEQFFGPGTRLTVL.

The chain is built from TRBV6-2 or TRBV6-3 and TRBJ2-5; D is possibly TRBD1 or TRBD2 (5 bases each). This CDR3 is built from 15 residues. The V gene lost 2 bases and the J gene lost 0 bases, with 10 bases spanning the gap. Germline V gene sequence: CDR1 MNHEY, CDR2 SVGEGT. The CDR3 loop reads CASSYGGRDQETQYF. In nucleotides, the CDR3 is TGTGCCAGCAGTTACGGAGGCAGGGACCAAGAGACCCAGTACTTC.

V and J are TRBV7-6 and TRBJ2-5, with 7 bases lining up with TRBD2. The CDR3 length is 15 residues. Germline V gene sequence: CDR1 SGHVS, CDR2 FNYEAQ. V lost 0 bases and J lost 1; bases outside the gene matches: 2. Here the CDR3 DNA reads TGTGCCAGCAGCTTAGCGGGGGGGTTCCAAGAGACCCAGTACTTC. This translates into CASSLAGGFQETQYF.

The chain couples TRBV4-3 to TRBJ2-2, with no clear D. This CDR3 is 18 amino acids long. CDR1 is LGHNA, CDR2 YSLEER, per germline. V lost 0 bases and J lost 1, with 15 bases in between. The CDR3 sequence is CASSQEFGSSGNTGELFF. The CDR3 nucleotides read TGCGCCAGCAGCCAAGAGTTTGGAAGCTCAGGGAACACCGGGGAGCTGTTTTTT.

The CDR3 region has the DNA TGCGCCAGCAGGTTAACCGGGACAGGGGACTATGGCTACACCTTC. Translated: CASRLTGTGDYGYTF. The rearrangement joins TRBV5-1 to TRBJ1-2, with 10 bases fitting TRBD1. J was trimmed by 3 bases and V by 5 bases; bases with no gene match: 7. The CDR3 consists of 15 residues. In germline, CDR1 is SGHRS, CDR2 YFSETQ.

The chain is built from TRBV5-4 and TRBJ1-2, with D possibly TRBD1 on 6 matching bases. The germline gives CDR1 SGHNT, CDR2 YYREEE (reference sequence). The CDR3 has 15 amino acids. V was trimmed by 4 bases and J by 0 bases, leaving 13 bases between them. The CDR3 here is CASSHQGTTNYGYTF. The CDR3 bases are TGTGCCAGCAGCCACCAGGGGACAACTAACTATGGCTACACCTTC.

The V and J genes are TRBV15 and TRBJ2-7; the D gene is possibly TRBD2 (5 bases). This CDR3 contains 15 residues. Per the germline V gene, CDR1 is LNHNV and CDR2 is YYDKDF (reference sequence). The ends were cut back, 0 bases at V and 2 bases at J, with 11 bases in the middle. The chain's CDR3 is CATSRDPAGAYEQYF. DNA for the CDR3: TGTGCCACCAGCAGAGATCCGGCGGGCGCCTACGAGCAGTACTTC.

This chain joins TRBV19 and TRBJ1-2; unclear D gene. Germline-derived CDR1 and CDR2 are LNHDA and SQIVND (reference sequence). Deletions cut 3 bases from V and 7 bases from J, with 18 bases between. The CDR3 sequence is 15 residues long. This CDR3 reads CASSISFSTGGGYTF. CDR3 DNA: TGTGCCAGTAGTATCAGTTTCTCGACGGGTGGTGGCTACACCTTC.

The rearrangement joins TRBV7-9 to TRBJ1-4; D ambiguous. The CDR3 covers 16 residues. V lost 2 bases and J lost 5, with 15 bases in between. Germline CDR1 SEHNR, CDR2 FQNEAQ (reference sequence). The CDR3 nucleotides read TGTGCCAGCAGCTTATTTGGGGTAGGGCTCAATGAAAAACTGTTTTTT. It specifies CASSLFGVGLNEKLFF. Full variable domain (rest looked up from reference TRBV7-9 and TRBJ1-4): DTGVSQNPRHKITKRGQNVTFRCDPISEHNRLYWYRQTLGQGPEFLTYFQNEAQLEKSRLLSDRFSAERPKGSFSTLEIQRTEQGDSAMYLCASSLFGVGLNEKLFFGSGTQLSVL.

V is TRBV20-1 and J is TRBJ1-2; TRBD1 matches 9 bases. Germline V gene lookup returns CDR1 DFQATT and CDR2 SNEGSKA (reference sequence). Unmatched junction bases numbered 7, after V lost 3 bases and J lost 5 bases. This CDR3 has 14 amino acids. The CDR3 reads CSASDRTGDYGYTF. The CDR3 coding sequence is TGCAGTGCTAGTGACCGGACAGGGGATTATGGCTACACCTTC.

The chain links TRBV2 to TRBJ1-1, with TRBD1 identical over 10 bases. V was clipped by 0 bases and J by 5 bases; unmatched bases: 6. This CDR3 comprises 16 residues. CDR1 is SNHLY and CDR2 is FYNNEI in the germline V gene. CDR3 DNA: TGTGCCAGCAGTGAAGCGCTTCGGACAGGGGGAACTGAAGCTTTCTTT. It encodes CASSEALRTGGTEAFF.

The V call is TRBV6-6, the J call TRBJ1-1; 8 bases fit TRBD1. The CDR3 contains 14 residues. Germline CDR1 MNHNY, CDR2 SVGAGI (reference sequence). V trimming: 6 bases; J trimming: 5 bases; junction bases outside the gene matches: 8. The CDR3 DNA reads as TGTGCCAGCAGCTCAGGGGGCGCGAGGACTGAAGCTTTCTTT. Protein sequence: CASSSGGARTEAFF.

V and J are TRBV29-1 and TRBJ1-2, with 7 bases aligning to TRBD1. This CDR3 spans 13 amino acids. Germline V gene lookup returns CDR1 SQVTM and CDR2 ANQGSEA. After removal of 2 bases from V and 2 bases from J, the junction contained 2 bases not matched to a gene. The CDR3 DNA sequence: TGCAGCGTTGAAATACAGGGGAACTATGGCTACACCTTC. Its translation: CSVEIQGNYGYTF.

The chain uses TRBV11-3 and TRBJ2-2; D is possibly TRBD2 (5 bases). This CDR3 is 15 amino acids long. V lost 5 bases to trimming and J lost 7 bases, with 17 bases between them. Germline-derived CDR1 and CDR2 are SGHNT and YENEEA. CDR3 sequence: CASSRRGKGIGELFF. The CDR3 DNA reads TGTGCCAGCAGCCGCCGGGGAAAGGGCATCGGGGAGCTGTTTTTT.

The rearrangement links TRBV18 to TRBJ1-1; no clear D. The CDR3 totals 14 residues. Germline V gene sequence: CDR1 KGHSH, CDR2 LQKENI. Trimming shortened V by 0 bases and J by 1 base, and 6 bases separated the two germline ends. Written as DNA, the CDR3 is TGTGCCAGCTCACCACCCAATGGGAACACTGAAGCTTTCTTT. Protein sequence: CASSPPNGNTEAFF.

The V call is TRBV11-3, the J call TRBJ2-2; the D call may be TRBD1 or TRBD2 (5 bases each). This CDR3 contains 14 residues. Germline CDR1 is SGHNT and CDR2 is YENEEA. V was trimmed by 2 bases and J by 4 bases, leaving 8 bases between them. CDR3 in amino acids: CASSLIGGTGELFF. CDR3 in DNA: TGTGCCAGCAGCTTAATTGGGGGCACCGGGGAGCTGTTTTTT.

The rearrangement joins TRBV7-2 to TRBJ2-3; D remains ambiguous. V lost 5 bases and J lost 0, with 9 bases in between. The CDR3 runs to 14 residues. Germline CDR1 is SGHTA and CDR2 is FQGNSA. CDR3 sequence (DNA): TGTGCCAGCAGCCCTATTACGAGCACAGATACGCAGTATTTT. Protein product: CASSPITSTDTQYF.

The V gene is TRBV4-1, the J gene TRBJ1-2; the D is unclear. With 4 bases removed from V and 2 bases from J, the gap between germline ends came to 17 bases. The CDR3 is 16 residues long. Per germline, CDR1 MGHRA and CDR2 YSYEKL. The CDR3 is CASSPRANLGNYGYTF. CDR3 sequence (DNA): TGCGCCAGCAGCCCCCGGGCTAACCTGGGGAACTATGGCTACACCTTC.

With respect to this clone: An end of the junction differs from the germline gene, which may be a read error. The CDR3 sequence: CASSFWQGGNYGYTF. The CDR3, as DNA: TGTGCCAGCAGCTTTTGGCAGGGCGGTAACTATGGCTACACCTTT. The chain combines TRBV5-6 with TRBJ1-2; a weak D match, TRBD1 (5 bases). The germline gives CDR1 SGHDT, CDR2 YYEEEE. The CDR3 is 15 residues long.

This clone was seen just once. Different DNA sequences within this sample yield the same CDR3. V gene TRBV5-1 combines with J gene TRBJ1-3; tentative D call: TRBD1 (6 bases). The CDR3 consists of 15 residues. V was clipped by 2 bases and J by 4 bases, with 13 bases between them. Germline lookup yields CDR1 SGHRS and CDR2 YFSETQ. CDR3 nucleotide sequence: TGCGCCAGCAGCTTAACGGGGGCCGGCGGAAACACCATATATTTT. This encodes CASSLTGAGGNTIYF.

This clone was counted a few times. The V and J genes are TRBV7-2 and TRBJ1-2; TRBD1 agrees at 7 bases. From germline, CDR1 is SGHTA and CDR2 FQGNSA. The CDR3 has 13 residues. V lost 5 bases to trimming and J lost 4 bases; unmatched junction nucleotides: 4. CDR3 in amino acids: CASSVYRGYGYTF. The DNA for the CDR3 is TGTGCCAGCAGCGTTTACAGGGGCTATGGCTACACCTTC.

The chain combines TRBV5-6 with TRBJ2-5, with D perhaps TRBD2 (6 bases). V was pared by 3 bases and J by 3 bases, with 15 bases between. The CDR3 loop spans 15 amino acids. The germline gives CDR1 SGHDT, CDR2 YYEEEE. This CDR3 reads CASSSRRDSEETQYF. The CDR3, as DNA: TGTGCCAGCAGCTCCCGCCGGGACTCGGAAGAGACCCAGTACTTC.

V gene TRBV7-9 combines with J gene TRBJ1-2; D remains unclear. Trimming took 3 bases from V and 7 from J, leaving 15 bases between them. Germline V gene data show CDR1 as SEHNR and CDR2 as FQNEAQ (reference sequence). CDR3 length: 14 residues. This CDR3 is CASSLADSGRGYTF. CDR3 sequence (DNA): TGTGCCAGCAGCTTGGCGGACTCCGGACGTGGCTACACCTTC.

The chain uses TRBV6-2 or TRBV6-3 and TRBJ1-1; D is perhaps TRBD1 (6 bases). This CDR3 comprises 16 residues. With 2 bases removed from V and 3 bases from J, the gap between germline ends came to 16 bases. Germline CDR1 and CDR2: MNHEY and SVGEGT. The DNA for the CDR3 is TGTGCCAGCAGTTACGGAGGTGGTGCAGGGGACACTGAAGCTTTCTTT. This gives the protein CASSYGGGAGDTEAFF.

The chain joins TRBV5-5 to TRBJ1-3; tentative D call: TRBD1 (5 bases). This CDR3 spans 15 amino acids. Deletions cut 0 bases from V and 2 bases from J, with 9 bases between. CDR1 is SGHKS and CDR2 is YYEKEE in the germline V gene (reference sequence). DNA of the CDR3: TGTGCCAGCAGCTTGGACTTAGGGGCTGGAAACACCATATATTTT. This codes for CASSLDLGAGNTIYF. Combining the CDR3 with reference TRBV5-5 and TRBJ1-3 gives the whole variable domain DAGVTQSPTHLIKTRGQQVTLRCSPISGHKSVSWYQQVLGQGPQFIFQYYEKEERGRGNFPDRFSARQFPNYSSELNVNALLLGDSALYLCASSLDLGAGNTIYFGEGSWLTVV.

The chain employs TRBV15 and TRBJ2-7; D gene ambiguous. Deletions cut 2 bases from V and 0 bases from J, with 14 bases between. Germline assignment: CDR1 LNHNV and CDR2 YYDKDF (reference sequence). The CDR3 consists of 16 residues. The CDR3 DNA reads TGTGCCACCAGCAGACCCCCGTACGAGAGCTCCTACGAGCAGTACGTC. Its protein is CATSRPPYESSYEQYV.

V gene TRBV19 combines with J gene TRBJ2-2; 7 bases are shared with TRBD1. Trimming cost V 2 bases and J 5 bases; bases outside gene matches: 5. This CDR3 comprises 15 residues. CDR1 and CDR2 from the germline V gene are LNHDA and SQIVND (reference sequence). CDR3 bases: TGTGCCAGTAGTATACAAGCCAGGGGGACCGGGGAGCTGTTTTTT. Residues: CASSIQARGTGELFF.

This clone appeared a few times. This chain joins TRBV5-6 and TRBJ1-1, with 8 bases lining up with TRBD1. Per the germline V gene, CDR1 is SGHDT and CDR2 is YYEEEE. V lost 3 bases, J lost 3 bases, and 10 bases stayed unmatched. The CDR3 contains 16 residues. The CDR3 sequence: CASSSIGQGEDTEAFF. CDR3 DNA sequence: TGTGCCAGCAGCTCGATAGGACAGGGAGAAGACACTGAAGCTTTCTTT.

The chain has TRBV5-4 and TRBJ1-5, with D uncertain. V dropped 2 bases and J dropped 1 base, with 7 bases sitting between them. The CDR3 extends over 14 amino acids. Germline assignment: CDR1 SGHNT and CDR2 YYREEE (reference sequence). The CDR3 here is CASSLYDSNQPQHF. The CDR3 DNA follows: TGTGCCAGCAGCTTATACGACAGCAATCAGCCCCAGCATTTT.

V gene TRBV6-5 combines with J gene TRBJ1-1, with TRBD1 as a possible D gene (6 bases). Germline CDR1 and CDR2: MNHEY and SVGAGI. V dropped 2 bases and J dropped 7 bases, with 17 bases sitting between them. This CDR3 region has 15 residues. The CDR3: CASSYGGRPEDEAFF. The CDR3 nucleotides are TGTGCCAGCAGTTACGGGGGGCGGCCGGAGGATGAAGCTTTCTTT.